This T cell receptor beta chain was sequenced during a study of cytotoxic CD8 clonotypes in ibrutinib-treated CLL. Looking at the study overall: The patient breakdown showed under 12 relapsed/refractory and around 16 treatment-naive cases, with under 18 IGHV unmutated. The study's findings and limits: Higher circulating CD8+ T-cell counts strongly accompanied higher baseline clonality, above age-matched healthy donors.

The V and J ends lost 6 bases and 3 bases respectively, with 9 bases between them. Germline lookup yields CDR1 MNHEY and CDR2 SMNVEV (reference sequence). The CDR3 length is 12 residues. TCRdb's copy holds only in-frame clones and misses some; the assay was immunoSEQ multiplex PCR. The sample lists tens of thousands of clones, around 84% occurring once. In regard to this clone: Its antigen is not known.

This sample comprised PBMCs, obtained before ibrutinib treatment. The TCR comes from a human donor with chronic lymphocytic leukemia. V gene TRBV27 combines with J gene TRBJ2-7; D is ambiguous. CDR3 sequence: CASSEIGYEQYF. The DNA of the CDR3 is TGTGCCAGCAGCGAAATCGGCTACGAGCAGTACTTC.